These 28 T cell receptor beta chains were all obtained from the same sample, sequenced in a study of immune characterization of retroperitoneal liposarcoma. TCRdb re-called the PCR reads through MiXCR, storing one row per CDR3 protein. The sample carries under 11,000 distinct CDR3 sequences, about 46% recorded once. Material for sequencing was tumor tissue. Receptors were obtained from a female donor with retroperitoneal liposarcoma.

This clonotype has just a few counts. This is likely a read error, given that the CDR3 carries no conserved phenylalanine or tryptophan at its end. It is unclear where the CDR3 begins or ends on the DNA, so no DNA is shown, and the CDR3 is as TCRdb lists it. This chain uses TRBV6-7 with TRBJ2-6; TRBD1 is the table's D call and was not checked against the DNA. TRBV6-7 is reported as an ORF; its role is uncertain. The CDR3 is 11 amino acids in total, end residues counted. CDR3 loop: CCPQHFKQPGS.

The chain recombines TRBV6-1 with TRBJ2-1; TRBD2 aligns across 14 bases. The CDR3 totals 14 residues. Germline-derived CDR1 and CDR2 are MNHNS and SASEGT. The trim removed 6 bases at V and 16 bases at J, leaving 11 bases unmatched. CDR3 nucleotide sequence: TGTGCCAGCAGACTCGGGACTAGCGGGAGAGCCTATTTCTTC. Protein: CASRLGTSGRAYFF.

V and J are TRBV6-1 and TRBJ2-1; 9 bases match TRBD2. The CDR3 extends over 18 amino acids. After removal of 5 bases from V and 0 bases from J, the junction contained 11 bases not matched to a gene. Germline CDR1 and CDR2: MNHNS and SASEGT. DNA of the CDR3: TGTGCCAGCAGTCCCGCAGCGGGGGGCTTTAGCTCCTACAATGAGCAGTTCTTC. Its protein is CASSPAAGGFSSYNEQFF.

Comment on this clonotype: A much bigger clone sits one base away, suggesting this may be a read error. The chain couples TRBV12-5 to TRBJ2-1; 7 bases fit TRBD1. Germline CDR1 is LGHNT and CDR2 is FRNRAP. Unmatched junction bases numbered 21, after V lost 0 bases and J lost 10 bases. CDR3 length equals 19 residues. In nucleotides, the CDR3 is TGTGCTAGTGGTTTGGTACCGGGACAGCTGGCTAAGGGCGTCTACGAGCAGTTCTTC. It yields the protein CASGLVPGQLAKGVYEQFF.

This clonotype has just one count. The CDR3 DNA reads as TGCGCCAGCAGCTTGATCGGACTAGGGACTGCGACTGAGCAGTTCTTC. As protein: CASSLIGLGTATEQFF. The chain is built from TRBV5-1 and TRBJ2-1, with TRBD2 matching over 7 bases. Unmatched junction bases numbered 13, after V lost 1 base and J lost 9 bases. The germline gives CDR1 SGHRS, CDR2 YFSETQ. This CDR3 has 16 residues.

By sample fraction, this clonotype is medium-sized (0.01 to 0.1%). The chain couples TRBV6-1 to TRBJ2-3, with no clear D. The CDR3 totals 16 residues. Germline V gene sequence: CDR1 MNHNS, CDR2 SASEGT. The germline V and J ends were trimmed by 1 base and 1 base, with 12 bases remaining between them. CDR3 protein: CASSEGWGFGTDTQYF. DNA for the CDR3: TGTGCCAGCAGTGAAGGTTGGGGATTCGGCACAGATACGCAGTATTTT.

The genes are TRBV7-2 and TRBJ2-5, with D possibly being TRBD1 or TRBD2 (5 bases each). The CDR3 length is 13 residues. Looked up from germline, CDR1 is SGHTA and CDR2 is FQGNSA. Trimming took off 5 bases at V and 4 bases at J, with 11 bases between the two ends. This CDR3 is CASSGGPSETQYF. The CDR3 nucleotides read TGTGCCAGCAGCGGGGGACCGTCAGAGACCCAGTACTTC.

In regard to this clonotype: At one of its ends the junction is not consistent with the germline gene, which may arise from a read error. The gene calls are TRBV10-2 and TRBJ2-1; D tentatively fits TRBD1 or TRBD2 (6 bases each). The CDR3 loop spans 11 amino acids. CDR1 is WSHSY and CDR2 is SAAADI in the germline V gene. The CDR3 loop reads CASTEGGEQFF. The CDR3 nucleotides read TGCGCCAGCACTGAGGGGGGTGAGCAGTTCTTC.

The chain uses TRBV6-1 and TRBJ2-1; D remains unclear. This CDR3 is built from 15 residues. The V and J ends lost 4 bases and 2 bases respectively, with 12 bases between them. Germline V gene lookup returns CDR1 MNHNS and CDR2 SASEGT. The CDR3 sequence: CASSVSPPAYNEQFF. In DNA, the CDR3 is TGTGCCAGCAGTGTGAGCCCGCCGGCCTACAATGAGCAGTTCTTC.

The chain recombines TRBV6-1 with TRBJ2-7; tentative D call: TRBD1 (6 bases). V gave up 6 bases and J gave up 3 bases, with 18 bases separating them. Germline CDR1 reads MNHNS; CDR2 reads SASEGT. CDR3 length: 15 amino acids. The CDR3 DNA follows: TGTGCCAGCAGATTCACAGGGCAATATCGCTACGAGCAGTACTTC. Translation: CASRFTGQYRYEQYF.

The V call is TRBV6-2 or TRBV6-3, the J call TRBJ2-1; 7 bases are a match to TRBD1. CDR1 and CDR2 from the germline V gene are MNHEY and SVGEGT. This CDR3 region has 14 residues. Trimming at V came to 6 bases and at J to 5 bases, leaving 7 bases not matched to a gene. The CDR3 sequence: CASSTGQPNNEQFF. The CDR3 DNA reads as TGTGCCAGCAGCACGGGACAGCCAAACAATGAGCAGTTCTTC.

V and J are TRBV7-8 and TRBJ2-4; 9 bases map to TRBD1. The DNA end lines up better with TRBJ2-7; the J call may be wrong. In germline, CDR1 is SGHVS, CDR2 FQNEAQ. This CDR3 is 16 amino acids long. CDR3 sequence: CASSLVPGTGLYEQYF. In nucleotides, the CDR3 is TGTGCCAGCAGCTTAGTGCCCGGGACAGGGTTGTACGAGCAGTACTTC.

The chain combines TRBV6-1 with TRBJ2-1; no firm D call. Trimming left V 2 bases short and J 7 bases short, with 6 bases between. Germline lookup yields CDR1 MNHNS and CDR2 SASEGT. The CDR3 runs to 12 residues. CDR3 sequence: CASSEWGNEQFF. CDR3 coding DNA: TGTGCCAGCAGTGAATGGGGTAATGAGCAGTTCTTC.

By frequency in the sample, this clonotype is medium-sized. This chain links TRBV6-1 with TRBJ1-6, with a weak D call TRBD1 (6 bases). Trimming removed 11 bases from V and 7 bases from J, with 21 bases in between. Germline values: CDR1 MNHNS, CDR2 SASEGT. CDR3 length: 15 residues. CDR3 sequence: CAGTQGAGGNSPLHF. Here the CDR3 DNA reads TGTGCCGGAACACAGGGAGCGGGCGGGAATTCACCCCTCCACTTT.

The chain uses TRBV27 and TRBJ2-1; 9 bases are shared with TRBD2. Matching the DNA end better, TRBJ2-3 makes the J call doubtful. CDR1 is MNHEY and CDR2 is SMNVEV in the germline V gene (reference sequence). The CDR3 is made up of 14 amino acids. The CDR3 DNA follows: TGTGCCAGCAGGGCGGGAGGGCCGGGGAATACGCAGTATTTT. Amino acid sequence: CASRAGGPGNTQYF.

This clonotype was counted at least ten times. This could be a read error, since a much larger clone is one nucleotide away. The rearrangement uses TRBV7-2 and TRBJ2-1; the D gene could be TRBD1 or TRBD2 (5 bases each). The germline V gene encodes CDR1 SGHTA and CDR2 FQGNSA. The CDR3 spans 13 residues. Trimming shortened V by 6 bases and J by 10 bases, and 16 bases separated the two germline ends. CDR3 residues: CASSRDGHYEQFF. For the CDR3, the DNA is TGTGCCAGCAGTCGGGACGGTCACTACGAGCAGTTCTTC.

The V gene is TRBV6-5, the J gene TRBJ2-1; D possibly corresponds to TRBD2 (5 bases). V was pared by 4 bases and J by 0 bases, with 13 bases between. This CDR3 spans 16 amino acids. Per the germline V gene, CDR1 is MNHEY and CDR2 is SVGAGI. In nucleotides, the CDR3 is TGTGCCAGCAGTTCCCCTGGACTCCTCTCCTACAATGAGCAGTTCTTC. Encoded protein: CASSSPGLLSYNEQFF.

The chain links TRBV6-6 to TRBJ2-3, with a tentative D call TRBD1 (6 bases). This CDR3 has 14 residues. Trimming cost V 5 bases and J 0 bases, with 9 bases left between them. Germline lookup yields CDR1 MNHNY and CDR2 SVGAGI (reference sequence). CDR3 sequence reads: CASSIGQSTDTQYF. As DNA, the CDR3 is TGTGCCAGCAGTATTGGACAGAGCACAGATACGCAGTATTTT.

By frequency in the sample, this clonotype is medium-sized. The rearrangement links TRBV7-2 to TRBJ2-1; TRBD2 aligns across 10 bases. The DNA end is a closer match to TRBJ2-7, so the J assignment may be wrong. Germline V gives CDR1 SGHTA, CDR2 FQGNSA. The CDR3 extends over 16 amino acids. The CDR3 loop reads CASSFPSGSSYNEQYF. The CDR3 nucleotides are TGTGCCAGCAGCTTTCCTAGCGGGAGCTCCTACAATGAGCAGTACTTC.

This clonotype has only a few counts. The V gene is TRBV7-8, the J gene TRBJ2-1; D perhaps matches TRBD2 (5 bases). V was clipped by 0 bases and J by 0 bases, with 21 bases between them. The length of the CDR3 is 20 residues. Per germline, CDR1 SGHVS and CDR2 FQNEAQ. The DNA of the CDR3 is TGTGCCAGCAGCTTAGCGCGGCCTAGCCCGCACTTGACCTCCTACAATGAGCAGTTCTTC. The encoded protein is CASSLARPSPHLTSYNEQFF.

The chain links TRBV6-1 to TRBJ2-6; weak D call: TRBD2 (6 bases). Looked up from germline, CDR1 is MNHNS and CDR2 is SASEGT. This CDR3 comprises 18 residues. V dropped 6 bases and J dropped 0 bases, with 18 bases sitting between them. The CDR3 nucleotides are TGTGCCAGCAGGATGGACTATACTCAATTCTCTGGGGCCAACGTCCTGACTTTC. Translated: CASRMDYTQFSGANVLTF.

This clonotype is judged medium-sized. The J gene is TRBJ2-3, the V gene TRBV12-3 or TRBV12-4; perhaps TRBD2 as D (5 bases). This CDR3 has 15 residues. Trimming took off 6 bases at V and 1 base at J, with 14 bases between the two ends. The CDR3 protein is CASSPRVGGTDTQYF. The CDR3 DNA reads TGTGCCAGCAGCCCAAGGGTGGGAGGCACAGATACGCAGTATTTT.

This clonotype was counted only a few times. The chain carries TRBV27 and TRBJ2-3; D is uncertain. Deletions cut 2 bases from V and 3 bases from J, with 9 bases between. The germline V gene has CDR1 MNHEY and CDR2 SMNVEV (reference sequence). The CDR3 is made up of 14 amino acids. CDR3 protein: CASSLQTNTDTQYF. The CDR3 region has the DNA TGTGCCAGCAGTTTACAGACCAATACAGATACGCAGTATTTT.

J is TRBJ2-5 and V is TRBV6-8; D unclear. V was shortened by 8 bases and J by 7 bases, with 11 bases between the two germline ends. Germline V gene data show CDR1 as MNHGY and CDR2 as SAAAGT. This CDR3 has 11 amino acids. In DNA, the CDR3 is TGTGCCAGCCTCTCAGTCGGGACCCAGTACTTC. This gives the protein CASLSVGTQYF.

The chain has TRBV6-5 and TRBJ2-6, with 9 positions matching TRBD1. CDR3 size: 16 residues. The V gene's germline CDR1 is MNHEY and CDR2 SVGAGI. Trimming cost V 5 bases and J 4 bases; bases outside gene matches: 6. The CDR3 nucleotides are TGTGCCAGCAGTGAACAGGGGGCTGCCGGGGCCAACGTCCTGACTTTC. Its translation: CASSEQGAAGANVLTF.

This clonotype was picked up a small number of times. The chain carries TRBV12-3 or TRBV12-4 and TRBJ2-5; D remains ambiguous. The J call may not be correct, given that the DNA end is closer to TRBJ2-1. This CDR3 region has 14 residues. CDR3 residues: CASSLGWNRETQFF. CDR3 in DNA: TGTGCCAGCAGTTTGGGCTGGAACCGAGAGACCCAGTTCTTC.

V and J are TRBV6-5 and TRBJ2-3; TRBD2 agrees at 10 bases. In germline, CDR1 is MNHEY, CDR2 SVGAGI. The CDR3 is 15 residues long. V lost 5 bases, J lost 7 bases, and 9 bases stayed unmatched. CDR3 in amino acids: CASSEVLAGENTQYF. The CDR3 nucleotides read TGTGCCAGCAGTGAAGTGCTAGCGGGGGAGAATACGCAGTATTTT.

The chain couples TRBV10-2 to TRBJ2-1; possibly TRBD2 for D (6 bases). The CDR3 totals 15 residues. Trimming pared 6 bases from V and 13 bases from J, leaving 25 bases between. The germline gives CDR1 WSHSY, CDR2 SAAADI. The CDR3 protein is CASSGDSGGAETQFF. The CDR3 coding sequence is TGCGCCAGCAGCGGTGACTCAGGCGGGGCAGAGACCCAGTTCTTC.